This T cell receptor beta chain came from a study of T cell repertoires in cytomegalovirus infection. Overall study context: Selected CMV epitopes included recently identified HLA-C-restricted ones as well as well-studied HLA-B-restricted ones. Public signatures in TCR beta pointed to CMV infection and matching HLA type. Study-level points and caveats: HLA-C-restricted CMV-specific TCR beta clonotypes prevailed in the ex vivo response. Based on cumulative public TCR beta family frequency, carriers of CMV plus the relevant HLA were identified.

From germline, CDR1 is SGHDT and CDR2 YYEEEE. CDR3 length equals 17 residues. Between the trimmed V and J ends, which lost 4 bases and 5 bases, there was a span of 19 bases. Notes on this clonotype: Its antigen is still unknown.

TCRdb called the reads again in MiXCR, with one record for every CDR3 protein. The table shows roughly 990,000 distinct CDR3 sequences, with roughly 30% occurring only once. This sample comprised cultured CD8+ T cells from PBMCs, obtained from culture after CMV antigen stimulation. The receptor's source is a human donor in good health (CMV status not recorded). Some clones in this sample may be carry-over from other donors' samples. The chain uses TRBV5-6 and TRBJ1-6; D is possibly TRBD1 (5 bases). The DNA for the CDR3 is TGTGCCAGCAGCATCGGGGGGGGTGTGATCGATAATTCACCCCTCCACTTT. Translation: CASSIGGGVIDNSPLHF.